This passage covers 29 T cell receptor beta chains from one sample sequenced in a study of CD8+ T cells in alopecia areata. RNA was isolated and reverse transcribed to cDNA, the sequencing template. TCRdb's copy holds only in-frame clones and misses some; the assay was immunoSEQ multiplex PCR. The data hold 150,000 to 180,000 clones, with 40% to 65% observed a single time. Source: CD8+ T cells sorted from blood, taken at week 0. The origin of the receptors is a human donor with alopecia areata.

This clone was picked up a small number of times. The chain is built from TRBV4-3 and TRBJ2-3; 7 bases fit TRBD2. Germline CDR1 LGHNA, CDR2 YSLEER. This CDR3 is built from 17 residues. Germline trimming cut 0 bases from V and 4 bases from J; bases unmatched to any gene: 10. CDR3 residues: CASSQDLTGGESDTQYF. The CDR3 nucleotides are TGCGCCAGCAGCCAAGATTTGACGGGGGGTGAGTCAGATACGCAGTATTTT.

This clone turned up a few times. This CDR3 is CASDRGNTEAFF. DNA of the CDR3: TGTGCCAGCGACAGGGGGAACACTGAAGCTTTCTTT. The chain has TRBV2 and TRBJ1-1, with 8 bases that match TRBD1. Germline values: CDR1 SNHLY, CDR2 FYNNEI. The CDR3 length is 12 residues. The trim removed 8 bases at V and 1 base at J, leaving 0 bases unmatched.

The genes are TRBV7-9 and TRBJ2-5; D remains unclear. This CDR3 has 12 residues. Trimming shortened V by 0 bases and J by 4 bases, and 3 bases separated the two germline ends. Germline V gene lookup returns CDR1 SEHNR and CDR2 FQNEAQ (reference sequence). The CDR3 DNA sequence: TGTGCCAGCAGCTTAGCGTTAGAGACCCAGTACTTC. Translation gives CASSLALETQYF.

In this sample, this clone turned up once. The rearrangement links TRBV5-1 to TRBJ2-2; TRBD2 agrees at 7 bases. Germline CDR1 SGHRS, CDR2 YFSETQ. This CDR3 is built from 15 residues. V gave up 4 bases and J gave up 5 bases; unmatched junction bases: 8. The CDR3 loop is CASSLGLVATGELFF. In DNA form, the CDR3 reads TGCGCCAGCAGCCTCGGACTAGTAGCAACCGGGGAGCTGTTTTTT.

The V call is TRBV29-1, the J call TRBJ2-2; TRBD1 or TRBD2 may be the D gene (5 bases each). V was pared by 4 bases and J by 4 bases, with 13 bases between. This CDR3 has 14 residues. From germline, CDR1 is SQVTM and CDR2 ANQGSEA. The CDR3 loop is CSVAEGHGTGELFF. The DNA of the CDR3 is TGCAGCGTTGCCGAGGGGCACGGCACCGGGGAGCTGTTTTTT.

The V gene is TRBV5-1, the J gene TRBJ2-1; D uncertain. Germline V lookup: CDR1 SGHRS, CDR2 YFSETQ. CDR3 size: 13 residues. The V end was cut by 0 bases, the J end by 7 bases, with 8 bases between. DNA of the CDR3: TGCGCCAGCAGCTTGGCCCCGAGGAATGAGCAGTTCTTC. Translation: CASSLAPRNEQFF.

CDR3 sequence (DNA): TGTGCCAGCAGCTTAATCGTGGGGCGCAACTACGAGCAGTACTTC. This sequence encodes CASSLIVGRNYEQYF. The V and J genes are TRBV7-2 and TRBJ2-7; D perhaps matches TRBD1 (5 bases). The germline CDR1 and CDR2 sequences are SGHTA and FQGNSA. The CDR3 totals 15 residues. V dropped 2 bases and J dropped 3 bases, with 14 bases sitting between them.

As to this clone: Other DNA sequences in the same sample also yield this CDR3. This sequence joins TRBV29-1 and TRBJ1-1; unclear D gene. V lost 6 bases, J lost 1 base, and 9 bases lay in between. CDR1 and CDR2 (germline): SQVTM, ANQGSEA. The CDR3 runs 12 residues. CDR3 sequence reads: CSVIPGNTEAFF. Here the CDR3 DNA reads TGCAGCGTCATCCCGGGGAACACTGAAGCTTTCTTT.

This clone was picked up a small number of times. The genes are TRBV20-1 and TRBJ2-2, with D uncertain. Deletions cut 7 bases from V and 1 base from J, with 4 bases between. Germline V gives CDR1 DFQATT, CDR2 SNEGSKA (reference sequence). The CDR3 contains 11 residues. The CDR3 DNA reads TGCAGTGTTATGAACACCGGGGAGCTGTTTTTT. It is translated as CSVMNTGELFF.

Details on this clone: Other DNA sequences in the sample encode the same CDR3. The V and J genes are TRBV19 and TRBJ2-1; possible D gene TRBD2, 6 bases. Trimming removed 3 bases from V and 6 bases from J, with 6 bases in between. Germline loops: CDR1 LNHDA, CDR2 SQIVND (reference sequence). The CDR3 consists of 12 residues. CDR3 residues: CASSIGGNEQFF. For the CDR3, the DNA is TGTGCCAGTAGTATCGGGGGCAATGAGCAGTTCTTC.

A few counts support this clone. The chain is built from TRBV11-2 and TRBJ1-6; D ambiguous. Germline loops: CDR1 SGHAT, CDR2 FQNNGV. CDR3 length: 13 amino acids. The V and J ends lost 1 base and 9 bases respectively, with 7 bases between them. This CDR3 is CASSLVLSSPLHF. CDR3 coding DNA: TGTGCCAGCAGCTTAGTCTTAAGTTCACCCCTCCACTTT.

V gene TRBV4-3 combines with J gene TRBJ2-2; D is uncertain. CDR1 is LGHNA and CDR2 is YSLEER in the germline V gene. Trimming left V 4 bases short and J 6 bases short, with 6 bases between. There are 12 residues in the CDR3. CDR3 amino acids: CASSLIAGELFF. The CDR3, as DNA: TGCGCCAGCAGCCTGATCGCCGGGGAGCTGTTTTTT.

With regard to this clone: Different DNA sequences within this sample yield the same CDR3. The genes are TRBV30 and TRBJ1-1; unclear D gene. The germline V gene encodes CDR1 GTSNPN and CDR2 SVGIG (reference sequence). V lost 1 base to trimming and J lost 1 base, with 4 bases between them. The CDR3 consists of 12 residues. Here the CDR3 reads CAWSAGNTEAFF. CDR3 DNA sequence: TGTGCCTGGAGTGCAGGGAACACTGAAGCTTTCTTT.

The genes are TRBV4-3 and TRBJ1-6, with 8 nucleotides matching TRBD1. CDR1 and CDR2 (germline): LGHNA, YSLEER. This CDR3 region has 15 residues. The V segment lost 0 bases and the J segment 9 bases; nucleotides outside the gene matches: 4. CDR3 in amino acids: CASSQDPGGGSPLHF. For the CDR3, the DNA is TGCGCCAGCAGCCAAGATCCAGGGGGCGGTTCACCCCTCCACTTT.

J is TRBJ2-6 and V is TRBV9; D perhaps matches TRBD2 (6 bases). From germline, CDR1 is SGDLS and CDR2 YYNGEE. The CDR3 is 15 amino acids. Trimming took off 0 bases at V and 4 bases at J, with 8 bases between the two ends. The CDR3 coding sequence is TGTGCCAGCAGCGTAGGGGGAGGAGGGGCCAACGTCCTGACTTTC. It yields the protein CASSVGGGGANVLTF. The full variable domain, in which reference TRBV9 and TRBJ2-6 provide the parts outside the CDR3, is DSGVTQTPKHLITATGQRVTLRCSPRSGDLSVYWYQQSLDQGLQFLIQYYNGEERAKGNILERFSAQQFPDLHSELNLSSLELGDSALYFCASSVGGGGANVLTFGAGSRLTVL.

V gene TRBV7-7 combines with J gene TRBJ2-7, with 9 bases identical to TRBD1. V was pared by 5 bases and J by 2 bases, with 10 bases of the junction left unmatched. The CDR3 runs 16 residues. CDR1 SSHAT and CDR2 FNYEAQ come from the germline V gene (reference sequence). Here the CDR3 reads CASSGGGTGMAYEQYF. CDR3 bases: TGTGCCAGCAGCGGAGGGGGGACAGGGATGGCCTACGAGCAGTACTTC.

This chain joins TRBV29-1 and TRBJ2-3; D unresolved. The CDR3 totals 13 residues. Germline V gene data show CDR1 as SQVTM and CDR2 as ANQGSEA. Trimming cost V 8 bases and J 0 bases, with 12 bases left between them. CDR3: CSSKAASTDTQYF. The CDR3 DNA reads TGCAGCAGTAAGGCGGCGAGCACAGATACGCAGTATTTT.

The V call is TRBV6-6, the J call TRBJ1-2; a possible D gene is TRBD1 (5 bases). Looked up from germline, CDR1 is MNHNY and CDR2 is SVGAGI (reference sequence). CDR3 length equals 14 residues. The V end was cut by 2 bases, the J end by 5 bases, with 12 bases between. The CDR3 reads CASSYPGQIYGYTF. The CDR3 bases are TGTGCCAGCAGTTACCCCGGACAAATATATGGCTACACCTTC.

The gene calls are TRBV6-4 and TRBJ2-1; either TRBD1 or TRBD2 may supply D (5 bases each). The CDR3 has 13 amino acids. V was pared by 3 bases and J by 6 bases, with 9 bases between. Germline assignment: CDR1 MRHNA and CDR2 SNTAGT. The DNA for the CDR3 is TGTGCCAGCAGTGAAGAGGGGCTCAATGAGCAGTTCTTC. As protein: CASSEEGLNEQFF.

The gene calls are TRBV9 and TRBJ2-2; possibly TRBD2 for D (5 bases). Trimming left V 4 bases short and J 1 base short, with 11 bases between. The CDR3 is 15 residues long. Per the germline V gene, CDR1 is SGDLS and CDR2 is YYNGEE. CDR3 in DNA: TGTGCCAGCAGCCCCGGAGGAGGGAACACCGGGGAGCTGTTTTTT. Translated: CASSPGGGNTGELFF.

J is TRBJ2-5 and V is TRBV7-2, with 7 bases lining up with TRBD1. With 3 bases clipped from V and 5 bases from J, the junction kept 9 bases outside the gene matches. Germline loops: CDR1 SGHTA, CDR2 FQGNSA. The CDR3 totals 15 residues. The CDR3 nucleotides read TGTGCCAGCAGCTTGGGACAGAAAAAGAGGGAGACCCAGTACTTC. It encodes CASSLGQKKRETQYF.

This clone was observed a single time. This specimen includes other DNA sequences encoding the same CDR3. The CDR3 DNA follows: TGTGCCAGCAGCGGCTCCGGATCTTGGAATTCACCCCTCCACTTT. Amino acid sequence: CASSGSGSWNSPLHF. The chain combines TRBV9 with TRBJ1-6; no clear D gene. CDR3 length: 15 residues. CDR1 and CDR2 from the germline V gene are SGDLS and YYNGEE. Trimming left V 3 bases short and J 7 bases short, with 14 bases between.

The chain joins TRBV9 to TRBJ2-5, with D possibly being TRBD1 or TRBD2 (5 bases each). CDR3 length: 13 amino acids. Trimming stripped 7 bases from V and 3 bases from J, with 13 bases between. CDR1 is SGDLS and CDR2 is YYNGEE in the germline V gene. CDR3: CASGGETKETQYF. DNA of the CDR3: TGTGCCAGCGGGGGAGAGACAAAAGAGACCCAGTACTTC.

This chain connects TRBV9 to TRBJ2-5, with 9 bases lining up with TRBD2. Germline CDR1 and CDR2: SGDLS and YYNGEE. V was clipped by 4 bases and J by 5 bases; unmatched bases: 6. The CDR3 runs to 14 residues. The CDR3 here is CASSSRGGIETQYF. The DNA for the CDR3 is TGTGCCAGCAGCTCGCGGGGGGGCATTGAGACCCAGTACTTC.

The V gene is TRBV7-8, the J gene TRBJ2-4; TRBD1 might be the D (6 bases). The V end lost 4 bases, the J end lost 7 bases, and 20 bases lay between the germline ends. In germline, CDR1 is SGHVS, CDR2 FQNEAQ. This CDR3 is built from 16 residues. This CDR3 reads CASSSKLEQGLNIQYF. The CDR3 nucleotides are TGTGCCAGCAGCTCCAAACTGGAACAGGGTCTGAACATTCAGTACTTC. The variable domain in full, with the rest retrieved from reference TRBV7-8 and TRBJ2-4, is GAGVSQSPRYKVAKRGQDVALRCDPISGHVSLFWYQQALGQGPEFLTYFQNEAQLDKSGLPSDRFFAERPEGSVSTLKIQRTQQEDSAVYLCASSSKLEQGLNIQYFGAGTRLSVL.

The rearrangement joins TRBV27 to TRBJ2-7; 9 bases are shared with TRBD1. V shed 6 bases, J shed 1 base, and the junction held 4 bases outside the gene matches. The CDR3 is made up of 14 amino acids. Germline V lookup: CDR1 MNHEY, CDR2 SMNVEV (reference sequence). CDR3 nucleotides: TGTGCCAGCAGCAACGGACAGGGGTCCTACGAGCAGTACTTC. Its translation: CASSNGQGSYEQYF.

This clone appeared a single time. The chain combines TRBV19 with TRBJ2-1; D might be TRBD2 (5 bases). Germline V gene sequence: CDR1 LNHDA, CDR2 SQIVND (reference sequence). Trimming pared 4 bases from V and 4 bases from J, leaving 8 bases between. The CDR3 sequence is 13 residues long. The CDR3: CASSSGRYNEQFF. The CDR3 DNA is TGTGCCAGTAGTAGTGGGAGATACAATGAGCAGTTCTTC.

This clone was recorded at least ten times. The chain recombines TRBV6-1 with TRBJ2-7; D is tentatively TRBD1 or TRBD2 (6 bases each). Between the trimmed V and J ends, which lost 2 bases and 1 base, there was a span of 15 bases. CDR3 size: 16 residues. Germline loops: CDR1 MNHNS, CDR2 SASEGT. The DNA for the CDR3 is TGTGCCAGCAGTGAATTATTCCGGGGGCTTTCCTACGAGCAGTACTTC. It translates to CASSELFRGLSYEQYF.

The rearrangement joins TRBV30 to TRBJ2-7; TRBD1 agrees at 8 bases. The germline gives CDR1 GTSNPN, CDR2 SVGIG (reference sequence). Trimming took 6 bases from V and 3 from J; bases not matched to a gene: 4. CDR3 length: 12 residues. The CDR3 bases are TGTGCCTGTACGGACAGGGACTACGAGCAGTACTTC. Protein product: CACTDRDYEQYF.